The entry below describes one T cell receptor beta chain. Unique molecular identifiers were incorporated during preparation of the TCRbeta library. TCRdb called the PCR reads again in MiXCR, with one record for every CDR3 protein. The sample contains 150,000 to 200,000 distinct CDR3 sequences, roughly 15% of which appear only once. The source of the sample is a study of T-cell reconstitution after alpha-beta-depleted transplantation in children. The receptor was isolated from a human donor who donated a stem cell graft to a child with acute lymphoblastic leukemia. Specimen: PBMCs from the stem cell graft donor, collected from the stem cell graft.

The CDR3 spells CSVRHTTNTEAFF. The CDR3 nucleotides read TGCAGCGTTCGCCATACGACTAACACTGAAGCTTTCTTT. The chain recombines TRBV29-1 with TRBJ1-1; D gene unclear. CDR3 length: 13 residues. The V gene lost 5 bases and the J gene lost 2 bases, with 12 bases spanning the gap. Germline lookup yields CDR1 SQVTM and CDR2 ANQGSEA.